The present TCR beta chain was sequenced within a study of blood T cell repertoires in COVID-19. Overall study context: COVID-19 samples collected from the United States, Italy and Spain covered acute and convalescent phases. The analysed material was cDNA or gDNA that came from T cells, B-cell-depleted T cells, or PBMCs.

Original processing methods: Amplification from reference gene primers served as the basis for estimated nucleated cell counts. Measured with immunoSEQ multiplex PCR; TCRdb has only the in-frame clones, and not every one. Clone size and the V and J calls come from that table; the DNA yielded D and trimming. The table lists some 30,000 clones, nearly 90% of them singletons. The CDR3 totals 13 residues. The V end was cut by 1 base, the J end by 1 base, with 4 bases between. The germline V gene encodes CDR1 MNHNS and CDR2 SASEGT. This rearrangement joins TRBV6-1 to TRBJ1-1; no definite D call. This sequence originates from a man at least 80 years old with acute or convalescent COVID-19. Sequencing input: peripheral blood. The CDR3 DNA is TGTGCCAGCAGTGAAGACAAGAACACTGAAGCTTTCTTT. Translated, it gives CASSEDKNTEAFF.